This T cell receptor (beta chain) comes out of a study of cytomegalovirus exposure and HLA in healthy donors. General study findings and limits: Within an earlier analysis, most TCR beta V segments proved productive either about 90% or about 30% of the time. A missense variant in DCLRE1C was later tied to TCR beta V- and J-gene trimming. The dataset shows that most TCR sequences were rare, while some public TCRs occurred in many donors.

As concerns this clone: Its antigen is undetermined.

Germline loops: CDR1 SGHTA, CDR2 FQGNSA. The CDR3 totals 14 residues. With 4 bases removed from V and 0 bases from J, the gap between germline ends came to 9 bases. The PCR employed 60 Vbeta primers together with 13 Jbeta primers. TCRdb's copy holds only in-frame clones and misses some; the assay was immunoSEQ multiplex PCR. Of about 140,000 clones listed, 60% to 80% are singletons. This chain links TRBV7-2 with TRBJ1-1; possible D gene TRBD1, 6 bases. The TCR was taken from a male donor in good health and CMV-seronegative. The material sequenced was PBMCs. The DNA for the CDR3 is TGTGCCAGCAGCTCGACAGGTTTGAACACTGAAGCTTTCTTT. This encodes CASSSTGLNTEAFF.